This TCR beta chain was observed in a study of blood T cell repertoires in COVID-19. The assay was immunoSEQ multiplex PCR, and TCRdb's table has in-frame clones only and misses some. The sample has some 170,000 clones; 87% are singletons. Sequences were obtained from peripheral blood. The clonotype originates from a woman aged 70 to 79 with COVID-19, enrolled during active disease.

The CDR3 spells CASNSGQGDEKLFF. CDR3 coding DNA: TGTGCCAGTAATTCAGGACAGGGGGATGAAAAACTGTTTTTT. The chain combines TRBV19 with TRBJ1-4, with TRBD1 matching 10 bases. Germline trimming cut 7 bases from V and 6 bases from J; bases unmatched to any gene: 5. The germline V gene has CDR1 LNHDA and CDR2 SQIVND (reference sequence). CDR3 size: 14 residues.